A selection of T cell receptor beta chains follows, all from one sample in a study of blood T cells in healthy people across ages. TCRdb re-called the 5' RACE reads through MiXCR, storing one row per CDR3 protein. Of hundreds of thousands of distinct CDR3 sequences detected, over 20% appear once; the ten largest clones hold 3.5% to 4%. The sequenced material came from blood. Every receptor here comes from a man aged 65-85 years in good health. Both conserved end residues are part of each CDR3. A D gene is named only where the DNA matches it firmly. Only some rows state a clone size, as once, few, many or a class for expanded clones.

size	V	D	J	DNA	CDR3
-	TRBV6-1	TRBD1	TRBJ1-5	TGTGCCAGCAGTGAAAACAGGGGACCCCAGCATTTT	CASSENRGPQHF
once	TRBV12-5	-	TRBJ2-5	TGTGCTAGTGGTTTGTCTATAGAGACCCAGTACTTC	CASGLSIETQYF
many	TRBV7-9	-	TRBJ2-1	TGTGCCAGCAGTTACAATGAGCAGTTCTTC	CASSYNEQFF
few	TRBV29-1	-	TRBJ2-1	TGCAGCTCGAGGGCCGGGAGTGGGTACAATGAGCAGTTCTTC	CSSRAGSGYNEQFF
few	TRBV6-5	-	TRBJ2-5	TGTGCCAGCAGTATAGGACTGTCTAGTCACTCAAAAGAGACCCAGTACTTC	CASSIGLSSHSKETQYF
few	TRBV4-1	-	TRBJ1-4	TGCGCCAGCCGTTTAGGTTTACGGGAAAAACTGTTTTTT	CASRLGLREKLFF
few	TRBV29-1	-	TRBJ2-6	TGCAGCGTTTCTGGGGAGGCTGGGGCCAACGTCCTGACTTTC	CSVSGEAGANVLTF
-	TRBV7-3	-	TRBJ2-3	TGTGCCAGCAGCTTAACGTTGCGGGGAAGCACAGATACGCAGTATTTT	CASSLTLRGSTDTQYF
few	TRBV9	-	TRBJ2-2	TGTGCCAGCAGCGTAACCAGGGGAGGCGCCGGGGAGCTGTTTTTT	CASSVTRGGAGELFF
-	TRBV7-8	-	TRBJ2-7	TGTGCCAGCAGCTTAGCGGGGGCTACAGCGTACTTC	CASSLAGATAYF
-	TRBV28	-	TRBJ2-1	TGTGCCAGCAGTTTAAAGACAGCGGTGCGTGGCAATGAGCAGTTCTTC	CASSLKTAVRGNEQFF
-	TRBV4-1	TRBD1	TRBJ2-7	TGCGCCAGCAGCCCACGAGGGGACAGGCCCTCTCTGGAGCAGTACTTC	CASSPRGDRPSLEQYF
few	TRBV12-3/TRBV12-4	TRBD1	TRBJ1-2	TGTGCCAGCAGTTTAGAGGGGGCGCACGGCTACACCTTC	CASSLEGAHGYTF
few	TRBV5-1	-	TRBJ2-6	TGCGCCAGCAGCCCAGGGACAATCTCTGGGGCCAACGTCCTGACTTTC	CASSPGTISGANVLTF
-	TRBV9	-	TRBJ1-4	TGTGCCAGCAGCGTAGAACTCCGAACAGGGATTGAAAAACTGTTTTTT	CASSVELRTGIEKLFF
-	TRBV4-1	-	TRBJ2-3	TGCGCCTGCAGCCAAGCCGGGGCCTCCACAGATACGCAGTATTTT	CACSQAGASTDTQYF
-	TRBV6-5	TRBD2	TRBJ2-7	TGTGCCAGCAGTTCTTTTGGCGGGAGGGCCCGCGAGCAGTACTTC	CASSSFGGRAREQYF
-	TRBV12-3/TRBV12-4	TRBD1	TRBJ1-5	TGTGCCAGCAGTGCAGGGGGCCGCAATCAGCCCCAGCATTTT	CASSAGGRNQPQHF
few	TRBV4-1	TRBD1	TRBJ2-1	TGCGCCAGCGGGACAGAATTAAGCTCCTACAATGAGCAGTTCTTC	CASGTELSSYNEQFF
-	TRBV3-1	-	TRBJ2-1	TGTGCCAGCAGCCAAGTGGTAGTGGCGGGACCCTACAATGAGCAGTTCTTC	CASSQVVVAGPYNEQFF
few	TRBV6-2/TRBV6-3	-	TRBJ1-5	TGTGCCAGCAGTTATGCGGCAGAAGGTCTACTAGGGGCCCAGCATTTT	CASSYAAEGLLGAQHF
-	TRBV19	TRBD1	TRBJ2-1	TGTGCCAGTAGTATCAGACAGGGGGCCGATGAGCAGTTCTTC	CASSIRQGADEQFF
few	TRBV5-1	-	TRBJ2-5	TGCGCCAGCAGCTTGGGGCTAGCACAATCCGGAGAGACCCAGTACTTC	CASSLGLAQSGETQYF
few	TRBV15	-	TRBJ2-1	TGTGCCACCAGCAATATCCGGGACCCCTCCTACAATGAGCAGTTCTTC	CATSNIRDPSYNEQFF
few	TRBV20-1	-	TRBJ2-7	TGCAGTGCCGGACTGGGGGGTCAAGAGCAGTACTTC	CSAGLGGQEQYF
-	TRBV5-1	TRBD2	TRBJ2-1	TGCGCCAGCAGCTTGGCGGTGGGACTAGCGGCCAATGAGCAGTTCTTC	CASSLAVGLAANEQFF
once	TRBV3-1	TRBD2	TRBJ2-1	TGTGCCAGCAGCCATGGTAGCGGGAGGGTCAATGAGCAGTTCTTC	CASSHGSGRVNEQFF
-	TRBV11-2	-	TRBJ2-3	TGTGCCAGCAGCCCCGGACAACACAATACGCAGTATTTT	CASSPGQHNTQYF
-	TRBV3-1	-	TRBJ2-7	TGTGCCAGCAGCCAAGTCAGCGGAGTCTACGAGCAGTACTTC	CASSQVSGVYEQYF
few	TRBV5-1	-	TRBJ2-3	TGCGCCAGCAGCTCGGACCCAACGCAAGAAGATACGCAGTATTTT	CASSSDPTQEDTQYF
-	TRBV5-1	-	TRBJ2-3	TGCGCCAGCAGCGATCAACCCGGGCAGGGGGGAGATACGCAGTATTTT	CASSDQPGQGGDTQYF
few	TRBV28	-	TRBJ2-7	TGTGCCAGCAGTTTAACCTTTGGCGAGCAGTACTTC	CASSLTFGEQYF
-	TRBV10-3	-	TRBJ1-2	TGTGCCATCAGTGCTCAGGGAGCTAACTATGGCTACACCTTC	CAISAQGANYGYTF
-	TRBV28	-	TRBJ1-1	TGTGCCAGCAGCTCCCTTTTAACTGAAGCTTTCTTT	CASSSLLTEAFF
few	TRBV7-9	-	TRBJ2-7	TGTGCCAGCAGCTTTAGTGCGAACGAGCAGTACTTC	CASSFSANEQYF
-	TRBV20-1	-	TRBJ2-5	TGCAGTGCTAGAGGCGCCCGATCTAGCCGGGAGACCCAGTACTTC	CSARGARSSRETQYF
few	TRBV10-3	TRBD1	TRBJ2-2	TGTGCCATCAGTGAAAGGGACAGGGGGCGTGCCGGGGAGCTGTTTTTT	CAISERDRGRAGELFF
few	TRBV4-3	TRBD2	TRBJ2-2	TGCGCCAGCAGCCAAGATCTCGCGGGAGTGGGGGAGCTGTTTTTT	CASSQDLAGVGELFF
-	TRBV27	-	TRBJ2-5	TGTGCCAGCAGTTTAAACAGGAGATACCAAGAGACCCAGTACTTC	CASSLNRRYQETQYF
-	TRBV29-1	-	TRBJ2-3	TGCAGCGTCGCGGTGGGGGTGAGCACAGATACGCAGTATTTT	CSVAVGVSTDTQYF
-	TRBV20-1	TRBD2	TRBJ2-4	TGCAGTGCTAGAGATCCTCGGACTAGCGGACTAGCCAAAAACATTCAGTACTTC	CSARDPRTSGLAKNIQYF
few	TRBV7-2	TRBD1	TRBJ2-5	TGTGCCAGCAGCTTAGCCCGGACAGGGCAAGAGACCCAGTACTTC	CASSLARTGQETQYF
-	TRBV13	-	TRBJ2-3	TGTGCCAGCAGCTTAGGCCTAAGGAGTAGGGGGATTCCCGATACGCAGTATTTT	CASSLGLRSRGIPDTQYF
few	TRBV20-1	TRBD2	TRBJ2-3	TGCAGTGCAAAAATAGCGGGATCCACCCCAGATACGCAGTATTTT	CSAKIAGSTPDTQYF